This is a list of T cell receptor beta chains from one sample in a study of shared clonotypes between healthy human individuals. Measured with immunoSEQ multiplex PCR; TCRdb has only the in-frame clones, and not every one. Among roughly 2.5 million clones listed, approximately 94% were seen once. Material: naive CD4+ T cells sorted from blood. Source of these receptors: a man younger than 30 in good health. CDR3s include the opening cysteine and the closing phenylalanine or tryptophan. The D gene is left open where the match is weak. The listing skips clone size in some rows; elsewhere it reads once, few, many or a size class.

J	size	V	D	CDR3	DNA
TRBJ2-3	-	TRBV7-6	-	CASSPTGLADTQYF	TGTGCCAGCAGCCCGACAGGACTGGCAGATACGCAGTATTTT
TRBJ1-5	-	TRBV12-5	-	CASGLGQKSNQPQHF	TGTGCTAGTGGTTTAGGGCAGAAAAGCAATCAGCCCCAGCATTTT
TRBJ1-4	-	TRBV10-2	-	CASIFRVSGEKLFF	TGCGCCAGCATTTTCAGGGTCAGCGGTGAAAAACTGTTTTTT
TRBJ2-7	-	TRBV2	-	CALGQASSYEQYF	TGTGCCCTAGGGCAGGCTTCCTCCTACGAGCAGTACTTC
TRBJ1-1	-	TRBV29-1	-	CSVELGPGGTEAFF	TGCAGCGTTGAGCTCGGGCCGGGGGGAACTGAAGCTTTCTTT
TRBJ1-2	-	TRBV5-1	-	CASSLVGVANYGYTF	TGCGCCAGCAGCTTGGTAGGGGTAGCTAACTATGGCTACACCTTC
TRBJ1-5	-	TRBV28	TRBD1	CASSFNWQGAFQPQHF	TGTGCCAGCAGTTTTAATTGGCAGGGGGCATTTCAGCCCCAGCATTTT
TRBJ1-3	-	TRBV5-1	TRBD1	CASSGPGQGPGNTIYF	TGCGCCAGCAGCGGGCCGGGACAGGGACCCGGAAACACCATATATTTT
TRBJ2-1	-	TRBV6-1	-	CASSLFSYNEQFF	TGTGCCAGCAGCTTATTCTCCTACAATGAGCAGTTCTTC
TRBJ2-3	-	TRBV2	-	CASSAGLTSTDTQYF	TGTGCCAGCAGTGCGGGTTTAACTAGCACAGATACGCAGTATTTT
TRBJ1-2	-	TRBV27	TRBD1	CASSFKGQMDYGYTF	TGTGCCAGCAGTTTCAAGGGACAGATGGACTATGGCTACACCTTC
TRBJ2-5	-	TRBV7-8	TRBD1	CASSYLGQGGETQYF	TGTGCCAGCAGCTATCTGGGACAGGGAGGAGAGACCCAGTACTTC
TRBJ2-2	-	TRBV7-7	TRBD1	CASSLTGSNTGELFF	TGTGCTAGCAGCTTGACAGGGTCGAACACCGGGGAGCTGTTTTTT
TRBJ1-5	once	TRBV19	-	CASSREPGHLNQPQHF	TGTGCCAGTAGTAGAGAACCGGGACACCTAAATCAGCCCCAGCATTTT
TRBJ2-2	-	TRBV2	-	CASSEMRSPGELFF	TGTGCCAGCAGTGAAATGCGTAGCCCCGGGGAGCTGTTTTTT
TRBJ1-1	-	TRBV30	-	CAWSAWDNTEAFF	TGTGCCTGGAGTGCTTGGGACAACACTGAAGCTTTCTTT
TRBJ1-5	once	TRBV7-2	TRBD1	CASSLNTGVSNQPQHF	TGTGCCAGCAGCTTAAACACAGGGGTAAGCAATCAGCCCCAGCATTTT
TRBJ1-2	-	TRBV27	-	CASSPNSPVSGYTF	TGTGCCAGCAGTCCCAACTCTCCAGTAAGTGGCTACACCTTC
TRBJ2-5	-	TRBV5-1	-	CASWRAGGQETQYF	TGCGCCAGCTGGCGCGCGGGTGGCCAAGAGACCCAGTACTTC
TRBJ2-1	few	TRBV9	-	CASSVAAGVVEQFF	TGTGCCAGCAGCGTAGCTGCAGGGGTGGTTGAGCAGTTCTTC
TRBJ2-1	-	TRBV6-5	-	CASKGAHSYNEQFF	TGTGCCAGCAAGGGAGCGCACTCCTACAATGAGCAGTTCTTC
TRBJ2-7	-	TRBV10-3	-	CAISDKGTGIPYEQYF	TGTGCCATCAGTGATAAAGGAACAGGGATACCCTACGAGCAGTACTTC
TRBJ2-5	-	TRBV5-6	TRBD1	CASSRTGNLVFTQYF	TGTGCCAGCAGCCGGACAGGGAACCTAGTCTTTACCCAGTACTTC
TRBJ2-7	once	TRBV5-1	-	CASSRRDFSSYEQYF	TGCGCCAGCAGCAGACGGGACTTCAGCTCCTACGAGCAGTACTTC
TRBJ1-2	-	TRBV6-5	-	CASSYGAGAGYTF	TGTGCCAGCAGTTACGGGGCTGGGGCTGGCTACACCTTC
TRBJ2-5	-	TRBV4-2	-	CASSQDLNSETQYF	TGTGCCAGCAGCCAAGATCTAAACTCAGAGACCCAGTACTTC